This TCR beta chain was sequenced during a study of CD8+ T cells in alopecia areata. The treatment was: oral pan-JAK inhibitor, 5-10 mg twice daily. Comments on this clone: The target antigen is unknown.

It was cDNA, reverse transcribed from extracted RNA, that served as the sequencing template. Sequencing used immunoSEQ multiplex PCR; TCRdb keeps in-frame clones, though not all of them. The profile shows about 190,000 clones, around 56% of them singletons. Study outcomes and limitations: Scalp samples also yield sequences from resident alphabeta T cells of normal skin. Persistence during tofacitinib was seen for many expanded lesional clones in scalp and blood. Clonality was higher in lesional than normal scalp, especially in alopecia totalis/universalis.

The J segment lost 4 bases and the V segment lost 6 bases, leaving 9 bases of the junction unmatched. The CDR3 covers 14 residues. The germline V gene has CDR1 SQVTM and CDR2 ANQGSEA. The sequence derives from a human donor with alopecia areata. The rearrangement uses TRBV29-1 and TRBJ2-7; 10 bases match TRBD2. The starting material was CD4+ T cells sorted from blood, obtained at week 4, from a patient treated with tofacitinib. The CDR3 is CSVVPGLASYEQYF. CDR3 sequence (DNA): TGCAGCGTCGTACCGGGACTAGCGTCTTACGAGCAGTACTTC.